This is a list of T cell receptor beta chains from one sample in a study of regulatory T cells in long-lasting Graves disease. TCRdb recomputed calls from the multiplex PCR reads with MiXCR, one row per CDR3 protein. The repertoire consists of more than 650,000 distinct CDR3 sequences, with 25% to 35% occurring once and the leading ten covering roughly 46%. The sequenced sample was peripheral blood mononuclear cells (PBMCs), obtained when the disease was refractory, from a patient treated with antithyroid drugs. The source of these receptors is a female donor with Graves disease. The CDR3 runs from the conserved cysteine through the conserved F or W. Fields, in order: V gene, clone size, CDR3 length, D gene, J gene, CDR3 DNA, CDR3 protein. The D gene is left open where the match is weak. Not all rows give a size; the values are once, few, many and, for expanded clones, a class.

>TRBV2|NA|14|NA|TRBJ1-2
TGTGCCAGCAGTGCTCAGGGAGTGACCTATGGCTACACCTTC
CASSAQGVTYGYTF
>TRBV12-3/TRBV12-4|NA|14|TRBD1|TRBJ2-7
TGTGCCAGCAGGACAGGGCATCGAGGCTACGAGCAGTACTTC
CASRTGHRGYEQYF
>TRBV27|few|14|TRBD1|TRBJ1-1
TGTGCCAGCAGTACATCTACAGGGGGCGAGGGGGCTTTCTTT
CASSTSTGGEGAFF
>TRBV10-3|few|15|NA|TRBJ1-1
TGTGCCATCAGTGGCTTTTTGGGCAGGCCCACTGAAGCTTTCTTT
CAISGFLGRPTEAFF
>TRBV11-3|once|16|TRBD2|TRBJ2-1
TGTGCCAGCAGCTATCGAGGGACTAGCGGGAACAATGAGCAGTTCTTC
CASSYRGTSGNNEQFF
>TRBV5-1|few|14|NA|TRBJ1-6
TGCGCCAGCAGCATGGACAATCACGGATCACCCCTCCACTTT
CASSMDNHGSPLHF
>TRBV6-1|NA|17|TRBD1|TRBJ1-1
TGTGCCAGCAGTGACCCTCGAAGACAGGGGACCCACACTGAAGCTTTCTTT
CASSDPRRQGTHTEAFF
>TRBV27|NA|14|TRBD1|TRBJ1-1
TGTGCCAGCAGCGGCCCGGGACAGGGCCCTGAAGCTTTCTTT
CASSGPGQGPEAFF
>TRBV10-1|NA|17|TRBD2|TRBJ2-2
TGCGCCAGCAGTTCTCTCGGGGGGGAGGGCCCAGCCGGGGAGCTGTTTTTT
CASSSLGGEGPAGELFF
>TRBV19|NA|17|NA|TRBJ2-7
TGTGCCAGTACTCTAAGTATGTGTCGGGAGACTTCCTACGAGCAGTACTTC
CASTLSMCRETSYEQYF
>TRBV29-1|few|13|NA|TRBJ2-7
TGCAGCGTCCTTTGGGTAGCGTCCAACGAGCAGTACTTC
CSVLWVASNEQYF
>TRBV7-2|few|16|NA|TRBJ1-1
TGTGCCAGCAGCTCTGTGGGTGGCCACAAGGGCACTGAAGCTTTCTTT
CASSSVGGHKGTEAFF
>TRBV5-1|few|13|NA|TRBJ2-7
TGCGCCAGCAGCTTGGAGACTCTCTACGAGCAGTACTTC
CASSLETLYEQYF
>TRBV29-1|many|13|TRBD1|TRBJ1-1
TGCAGCGTTGGGGGGACAGGGTTCACTGAAGCTTTCTTT
CSVGGTGFTEAFF
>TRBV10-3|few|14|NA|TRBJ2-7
TGTGCCATCAGTGATGGGACTGAATCCTACGAGCAGTACTTC
CAISDGTESYEQYF
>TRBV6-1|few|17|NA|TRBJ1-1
TGTGCCAGCAGTGGGGTTCCGGGACACTCCTTGGGCACTGAAGCTTTCTTT
CASSGVPGHSLGTEAFF
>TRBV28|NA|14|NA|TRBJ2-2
TGTGCCAGCGGCGGTCTCGCGAACACCGGGGAGCTGTTTTTT
CASGGLANTGELFF
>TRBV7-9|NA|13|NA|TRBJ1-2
TGTGCCAGCAGCCCGAGTGTTAGCTATGGCTACACCTTC
CASSPSVSYGYTF
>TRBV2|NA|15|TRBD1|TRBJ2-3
TGTGCCAGCAGTGCCGGGACAGCTAGCACAGATACGCAGTATTTT
CASSAGTASTDTQYF
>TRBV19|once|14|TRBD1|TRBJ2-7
TGTGCCAGTAGTTCAGGGGACAGGGACAACGAGCAGTACTTC
CASSSGDRDNEQYF
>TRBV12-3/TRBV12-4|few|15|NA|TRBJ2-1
TGTGCCAGCAGTTTAAGGGGACTCTCCTACAATGAGCAGTTCTTC
CASSLRGLSYNEQFF
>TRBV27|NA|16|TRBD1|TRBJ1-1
TGTGCCAGCACCAAATTGGGACAGCGTATGAACACTGAAGCTTTCTTT
CASTKLGQRMNTEAFF
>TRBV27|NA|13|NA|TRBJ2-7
TGTGCCAGCAGAGAGGGAACGGCCTGGGAGCAGTACTTC
CASREGTAWEQYF
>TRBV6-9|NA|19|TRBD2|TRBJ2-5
TGTGCCAGCAGTTATAGCGGGGGGGTATTGCTGGGCACCAAAGAGACCCAGTACTTC
CASSYSGGVLLGTKETQYF